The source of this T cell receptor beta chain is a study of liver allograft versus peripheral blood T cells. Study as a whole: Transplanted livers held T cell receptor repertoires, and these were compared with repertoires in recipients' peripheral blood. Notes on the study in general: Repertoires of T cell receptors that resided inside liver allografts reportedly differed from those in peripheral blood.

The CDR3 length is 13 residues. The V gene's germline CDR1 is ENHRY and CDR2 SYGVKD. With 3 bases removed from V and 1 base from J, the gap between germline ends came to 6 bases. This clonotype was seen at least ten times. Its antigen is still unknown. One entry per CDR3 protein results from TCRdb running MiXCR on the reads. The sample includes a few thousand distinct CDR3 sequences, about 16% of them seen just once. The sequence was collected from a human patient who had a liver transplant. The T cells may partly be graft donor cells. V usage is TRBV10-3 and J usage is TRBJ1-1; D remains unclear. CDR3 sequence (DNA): TGTGCCATCAGTGACCAAGGGAACACTGAAGCTTTCTTT. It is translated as CAISDQGNTEAFF.